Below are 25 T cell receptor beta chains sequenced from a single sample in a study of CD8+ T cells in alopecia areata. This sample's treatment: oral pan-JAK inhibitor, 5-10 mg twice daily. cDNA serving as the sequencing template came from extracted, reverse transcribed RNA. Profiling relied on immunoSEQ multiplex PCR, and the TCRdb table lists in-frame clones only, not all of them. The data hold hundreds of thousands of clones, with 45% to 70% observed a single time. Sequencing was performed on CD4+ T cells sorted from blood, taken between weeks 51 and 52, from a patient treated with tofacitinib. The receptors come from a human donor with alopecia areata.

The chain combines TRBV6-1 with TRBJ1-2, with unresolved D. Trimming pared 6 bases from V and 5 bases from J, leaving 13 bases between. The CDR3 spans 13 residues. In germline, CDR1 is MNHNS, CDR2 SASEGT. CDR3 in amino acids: CASSLDGEYGYTF. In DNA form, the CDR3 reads TGTGCCAGCAGCCTCGACGGCGAATATGGCTACACCTTC.

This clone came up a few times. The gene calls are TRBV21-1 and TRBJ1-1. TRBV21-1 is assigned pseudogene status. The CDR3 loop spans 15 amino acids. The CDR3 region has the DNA TGTGCCAGCAGCATAACCCCGCGGGGACGGACTGAAGCTTTCTTT. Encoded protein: CASSITPRGRTEAFF.

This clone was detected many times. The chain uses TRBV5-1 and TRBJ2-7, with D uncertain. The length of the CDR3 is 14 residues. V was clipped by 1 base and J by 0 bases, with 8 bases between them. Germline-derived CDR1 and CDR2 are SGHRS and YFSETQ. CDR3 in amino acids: CASSLPSSSYEQYF. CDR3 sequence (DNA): TGCGCCAGCAGCTTGCCCAGCTCCTCCTACGAGCAGTACTTC.

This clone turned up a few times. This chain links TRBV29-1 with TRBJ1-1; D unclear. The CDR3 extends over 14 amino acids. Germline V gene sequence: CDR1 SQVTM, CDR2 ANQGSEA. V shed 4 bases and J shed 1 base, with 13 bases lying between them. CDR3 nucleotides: TGCAGCGTTGGGTTGCGGCAGAAGAACACTGAAGCTTTCTTT. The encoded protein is CSVGLRQKNTEAFF.

In nucleotides, the CDR3 is TGTGCCAGCAGTGAAGACCCCGCCTACGAGCAGTACTTC. Translation: CASSEDPAYEQYF. V usage is TRBV6-1 and J usage is TRBJ2-7; D gene unclear. The CDR3 has 13 residues. CDR1 is MNHNS and CDR2 is SASEGT in the germline V gene. The V gene lost 1 base and the J gene lost 2 bases, with 6 bases spanning the gap.

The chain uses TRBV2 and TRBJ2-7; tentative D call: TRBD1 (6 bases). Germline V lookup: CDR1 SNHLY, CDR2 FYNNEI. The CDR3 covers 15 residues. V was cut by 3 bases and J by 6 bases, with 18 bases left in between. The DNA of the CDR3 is TGTGCCAGCAGTGACCAGGGTCAGGGGATGTCCGAGCAGTACTTC. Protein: CASSDQGQGMSEQYF.

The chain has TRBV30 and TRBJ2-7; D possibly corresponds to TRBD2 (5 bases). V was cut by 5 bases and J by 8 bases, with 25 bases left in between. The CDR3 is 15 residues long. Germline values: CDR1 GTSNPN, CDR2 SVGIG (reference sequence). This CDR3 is CAWGPGISTPGKQYF. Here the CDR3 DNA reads TGTGCCTGGGGTCCGGGGATTTCAACGCCCGGTAAGCAGTACTTC.

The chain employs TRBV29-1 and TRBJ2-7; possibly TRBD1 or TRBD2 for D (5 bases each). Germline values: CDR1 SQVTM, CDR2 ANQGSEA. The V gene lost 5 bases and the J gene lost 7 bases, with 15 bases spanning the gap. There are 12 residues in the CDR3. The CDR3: CSVSGTPFEQYF. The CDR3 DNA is TGCAGCGTTTCCGGGACCCCCTTTGAGCAGTACTTC.

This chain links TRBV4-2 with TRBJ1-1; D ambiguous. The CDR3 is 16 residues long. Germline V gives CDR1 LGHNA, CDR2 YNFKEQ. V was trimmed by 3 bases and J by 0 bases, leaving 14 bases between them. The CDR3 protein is CASSQPHKEMNTEAFF. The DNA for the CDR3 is TGTGCCAGCAGCCAGCCCCACAAGGAAATGAACACTGAAGCTTTCTTT.

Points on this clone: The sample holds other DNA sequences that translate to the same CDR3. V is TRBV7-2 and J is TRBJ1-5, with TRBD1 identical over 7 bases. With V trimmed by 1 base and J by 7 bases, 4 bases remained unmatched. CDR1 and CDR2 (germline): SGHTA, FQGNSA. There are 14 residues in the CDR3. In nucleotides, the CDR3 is TGTGCCAGCAGCTTAGTGCAGGGGGGACAGCCCCAGCATTTT. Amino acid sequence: CASSLVQGGQPQHF.

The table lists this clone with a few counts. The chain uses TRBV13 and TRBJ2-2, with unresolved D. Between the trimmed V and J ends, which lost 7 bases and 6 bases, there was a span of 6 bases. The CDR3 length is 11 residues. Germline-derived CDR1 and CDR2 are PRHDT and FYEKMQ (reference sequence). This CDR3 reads CASNSAGELFF. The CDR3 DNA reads TGTGCCAGCAACAGTGCCGGGGAGCTGTTTTTT. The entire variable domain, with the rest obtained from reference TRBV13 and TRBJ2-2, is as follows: AAGVIQSPRHLIKEKRETATLKCYPIPRHDTVYWYQQGPGQDPQFLISFYEKMQSDKGSIPDRFSAQQFSDYHSELNMSSLELGDSALYFCASNSAGELFFGEGSRLTVL.

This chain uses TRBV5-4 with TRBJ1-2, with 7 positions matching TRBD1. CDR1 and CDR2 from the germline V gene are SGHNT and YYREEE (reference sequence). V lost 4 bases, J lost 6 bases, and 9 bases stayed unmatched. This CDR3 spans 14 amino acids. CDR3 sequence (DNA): TGTGCCAGCAGCCCGGGAGCAGGGGGGAATGGCTACACCTTC. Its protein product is CASSPGAGGNGYTF.

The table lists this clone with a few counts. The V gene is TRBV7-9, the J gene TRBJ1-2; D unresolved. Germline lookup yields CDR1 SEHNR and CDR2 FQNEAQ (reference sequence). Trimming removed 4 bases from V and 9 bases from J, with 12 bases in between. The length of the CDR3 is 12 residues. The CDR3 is CASSSNTDRYTF. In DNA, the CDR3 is TGTGCCAGCAGCTCAAATACGGACCGCTACACCTTC.

The CDR3 bases are TGTGCCAGTAGCCCGGGACAGGGGTCTCTTAATTCACCCCTCCACTTT. Translating it yields CASSPGQGSLNSPLHF. The V and J genes are TRBV19 and TRBJ1-6; 10 nucleotides agree with TRBD1. The CDR3 extends over 16 amino acids. CDR1 and CDR2 from the germline V gene are LNHDA and SQIVND (reference sequence). With V trimmed by 6 bases and J by 6 bases, 8 bases remained unmatched.

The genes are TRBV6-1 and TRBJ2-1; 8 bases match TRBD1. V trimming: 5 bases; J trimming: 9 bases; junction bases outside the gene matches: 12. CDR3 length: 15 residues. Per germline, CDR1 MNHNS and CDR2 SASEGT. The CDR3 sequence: CASSPTQGATSEQFF. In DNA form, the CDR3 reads TGTGCCAGCAGTCCTACTCAGGGGGCTACGAGTGAGCAGTTCTTC.

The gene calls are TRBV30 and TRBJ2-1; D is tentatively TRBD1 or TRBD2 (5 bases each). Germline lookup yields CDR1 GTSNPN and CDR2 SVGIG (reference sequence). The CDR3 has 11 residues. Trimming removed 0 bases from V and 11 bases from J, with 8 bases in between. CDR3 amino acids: CAWSVEGKQFF. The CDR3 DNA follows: TGTGCCTGGAGTGTAGAGGGGAAGCAGTTCTTC. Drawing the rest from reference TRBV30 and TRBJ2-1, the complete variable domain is SQTIHQWPATLVQPVGSPLSLECTVEGTSNPNLYWYRQAAGRGLQLLFYSVGIGQISSEVPQNLSASRPQDRQFILSSKKLLLSDSGFYLCAWSVEGKQFFGPGTRLTVL.

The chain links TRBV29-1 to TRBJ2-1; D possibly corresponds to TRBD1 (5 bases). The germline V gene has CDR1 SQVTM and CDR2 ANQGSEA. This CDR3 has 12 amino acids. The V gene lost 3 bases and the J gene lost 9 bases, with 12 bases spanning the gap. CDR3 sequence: CSVDPGSGEQFF. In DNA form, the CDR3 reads TGCAGCGTTGATCCAGGGTCCGGTGAGCAGTTCTTC.

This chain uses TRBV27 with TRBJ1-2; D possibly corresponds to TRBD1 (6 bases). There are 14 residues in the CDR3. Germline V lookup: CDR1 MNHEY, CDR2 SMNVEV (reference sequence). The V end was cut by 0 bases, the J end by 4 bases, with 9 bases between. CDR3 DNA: TGTGCCAGCAGTTTATCTCGGACAGTCTATGGCTACACCTTC. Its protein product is CASSLSRTVYGYTF.

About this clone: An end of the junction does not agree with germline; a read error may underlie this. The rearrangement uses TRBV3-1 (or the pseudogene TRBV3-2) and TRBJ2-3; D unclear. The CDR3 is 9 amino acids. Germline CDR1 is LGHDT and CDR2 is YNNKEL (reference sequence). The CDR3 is CASRQQRNF. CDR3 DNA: TGTGCCAGCAGACAACAACGAAATTTT.

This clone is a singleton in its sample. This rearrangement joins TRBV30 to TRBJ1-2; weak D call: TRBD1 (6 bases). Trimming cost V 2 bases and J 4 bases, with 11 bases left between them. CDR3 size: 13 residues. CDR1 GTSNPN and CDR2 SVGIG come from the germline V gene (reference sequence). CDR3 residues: CAWSFSDSYGYTF. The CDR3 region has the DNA TGTGCCTGGAGTTTCTCGGACAGCTATGGCTACACCTTC.

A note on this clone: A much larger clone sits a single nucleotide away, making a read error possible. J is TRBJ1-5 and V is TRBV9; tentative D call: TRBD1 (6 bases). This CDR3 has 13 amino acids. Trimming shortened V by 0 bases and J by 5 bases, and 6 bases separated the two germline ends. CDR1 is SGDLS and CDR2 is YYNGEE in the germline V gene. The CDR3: CASSVDRDQPQHF. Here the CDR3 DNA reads TGTGCCAGCAGCGTAGACAGGGATCAGCCCCAGCATTTT. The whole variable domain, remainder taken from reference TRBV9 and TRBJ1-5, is DSGVTQTPKHLITATGQRVTLRCSPRSGDLSVYWYQQSLDQGLQFLIQYYNGEERAKGNILERFSAQQFPDLHSELNLSSLELGDSALYFCASSVDRDQPQHFGDGTRLSIL.

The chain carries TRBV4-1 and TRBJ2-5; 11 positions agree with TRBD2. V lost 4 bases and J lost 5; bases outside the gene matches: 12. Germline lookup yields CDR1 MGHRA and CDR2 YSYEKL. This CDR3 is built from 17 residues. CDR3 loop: CASSRTTSGGREETQYF. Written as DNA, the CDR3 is TGCGCCAGCAGCCGTACCACTAGCGGGGGAAGGGAGGAGACCCAGTACTTC.

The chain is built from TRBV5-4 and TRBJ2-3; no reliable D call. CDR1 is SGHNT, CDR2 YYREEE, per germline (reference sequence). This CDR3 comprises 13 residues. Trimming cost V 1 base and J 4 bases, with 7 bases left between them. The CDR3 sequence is CASSLPGADTQYF. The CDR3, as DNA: TGTGCCAGCAGCTTGCCAGGAGCAGATACGCAGTATTTT.

CDR3 amino acids: CASSPLAGGYTDTQYF. The DNA of the CDR3 is TGTGCCAGCTCGCCCCTAGCGGGGGGCTACACAGATACGCAGTATTTT. The genes are TRBV18 and TRBJ2-3, with 11 nucleotides matching TRBD2. V was pared by 6 bases and J by 2 bases, with 7 bases of the junction left unmatched. This CDR3 contains 16 residues. The germline CDR1 and CDR2 sequences are KGHSH and LQKENI. The full variable domain, its missing parts supplied by reference TRBV18 and TRBJ2-3, is NAGVMQNPRHLVRRRGQEARLRCSPMKGHSHVYWYRQLPEEGLKFMVYLQKENIIDESGMPKERFSAEFPKEGPSILRIQQVVRGDSAAYFCASSPLAGGYTDTQYFGPGTRLTVL.

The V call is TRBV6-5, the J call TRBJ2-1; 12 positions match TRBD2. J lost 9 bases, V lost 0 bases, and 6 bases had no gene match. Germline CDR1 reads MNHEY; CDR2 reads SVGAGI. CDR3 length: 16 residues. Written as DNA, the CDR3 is TGTGCCAGCAGTTACTCGAAACTAGCGGGGGGTAGTGAGCAGTTCTTC. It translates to CASSYSKLAGGSEQFF.